Below, one T cell receptor beta chain is given with its context. Its antigen is not known. This entry comes from a study of cytomegalovirus exposure and HLA in healthy donors. The data were produced by immunoSEQ multiplex PCR, yet TCRdb's version contains in-frame clones alone and is incomplete. The repertoire has 100,000 to 150,000 clones, roughly 87% of them found once; the top ten carry 0.95% to 1.5%. Study-wide findings and caveats: A few CMV-associated chains proved CMV antigen-specific in vitro. Subsequent analysis found a tendency for first-cohort TCR clusters to co-occur within the 100 to 150 validation repertoires. Cytomegalovirus-associated status was assigned to 150 to 200 TCR beta chains.

Material for sequencing was PBMCs. The receptor's source is a woman aged 18-35 years in good health and CMV-seronegative.

The CDR3 loop is CASSWDRGRNYGYTF. The CDR3 region has the DNA TGTGCCAGCAGTTGGGACAGGGGGCGGAACTATGGCTACACCTTC. The chain recombines TRBV2 with TRBJ1-2; TRBD1 aligns across 12 bases. Unmatched junction bases numbered 3, after V lost 5 bases and J lost 2 bases. Germline values: CDR1 SNHLY, CDR2 FYNNEI. This CDR3 comprises 15 residues.